What follows are 5 T cell receptor beta chains derived from one specimen sequenced in a study of T cells after yellow fever vaccination. In TCRdb, the 5' RACE reads were re-called with MiXCR into one record per CDR3 protein. The data contain fewer than 150,000 distinct CDR3 sequences, roughly 7.2% of them singletons. The sequences come from CD4+ T cells sorted from PBMCs, collected around 45 days after the first yellow fever vaccination. Source of these receptors: a man in his late teens or twenties who received the YFV17D yellow fever vaccine.

V gene TRBV4-1 combines with J gene TRBJ1-6; D possibly corresponds to TRBD1 (5 bases). This CDR3 has 15 amino acids. Trimming removed 1 base from V and 10 bases from J, with 14 bases in between. Germline V lookup: CDR1 MGHRA, CDR2 YSYEKL. CDR3 in amino acids: CASSQVWAGKSPLHF. The CDR3 region has the DNA TGCGCCAGCAGCCAAGTATGGGCAGGGAAATCACCCCTCCACTTT.

Note on this clonotype: A much larger clone sits a single nucleotide away, making a read error possible. DNA for the CDR3: TGTGCCAGCAGCCCCGGGTCCAAAGGGACCCAGTACTTC. Residues: CASSPGSKGTQYF. The chain has TRBV7-3 and TRBJ2-5; D remains ambiguous. The CDR3 covers 13 residues. Germline V gene data show CDR1 as SGHTA and CDR2 as FQGTGA. V lost 5 bases to trimming and J lost 7 bases, with 14 bases between them.

This clonotype was counted ten times or more. J is TRBJ1-1 and V is TRBV2; 8 bases are a match to TRBD1. Unmatched junction bases numbered 5, after V lost 7 bases and J lost 4 bases. The V gene's germline CDR1 is SNHLY and CDR2 FYNNEI. This CDR3 has 13 residues. The CDR3 loop reads CASTAGQGTEAFF. Written as DNA, the CDR3 is TGTGCCAGCACTGCAGGACAGGGCACTGAAGCTTTCTTT.

This clonotype was seen a handful of times. V is TRBV20-1 and J is TRBJ1-6; D is unclear. V was pared by 1 base and J by 10 bases, with 17 bases between. This CDR3 spans 15 amino acids. Germline CDR1 and CDR2: DFQATT and SNEGSKA (reference sequence). The CDR3 protein is CSARGSPVAGSPLHF. The CDR3 DNA follows: TGCAGTGCTAGAGGTAGCCCCGTTGCGGGGTCACCCCTCCACTTT.

This clonotype came up many times. The V and J genes are TRBV6-2 or TRBV6-3 and TRBJ2-1; 12 bases are shared with TRBD2. The CDR3 runs 16 residues. V shed 10 bases and J 1 base; nucleotides not matched to a gene: 8. CDR1 is MNHEY and CDR2 is SVGEGT in the germline V gene. The CDR3 region has the DNA TGTGCCACCGGCCTAGCGGGGGGGCGGTCCTACAATGAGCAGTTCTTC. Translation gives CATGLAGGRSYNEQFF.